This T cell receptor (beta chain) was documented in a study of blood T cell repertoires in COVID-19 (TCRdb year 2020). About the investigation overall: The collaborator samples originated in the United States, Italy and Spain and spanned the acute and convalescent phases of COVID-19. The material from the prospective study consisted of cDNA or gDNA derived from T cells, B-cell-depleted T cells, or PBMCs. Deeply sampled blood TCRbeta repertoires from subjects exposed to, actively infected with, or recovered from COVID-19 were included in the dataset. The repertoires were made available in a free public database intended to serve as a resource for research on the immune response to SARS-CoV-2. The samples were drawn from two sources: the first 160 participants of the ongoing ImmuneRACE study, and approximately 1,300 subjects contributed by 6 global collaborators. Nearly every sample came with metadata listing a de-identified subject ID, COVID-19 status, age in years and sex. Where available, HLA class I and class II types were obtained from metadata supplied by the sample provider rather than from assay-based typing. Study-level results and caveats: Clinical and demographic metadata were provided uncurated, with the amount varying by source and participant.

A second Seattle source provided samples from volunteer blood donors who had recovered from COVID-19. Each collaborating institution followed its own protocols to collect whole blood in K2EDTA tubes. Collaborator samples were shipped for TCRbeta analysis as frozen whole blood, isolated PBMCs, or DNA extracted from either sample type. Regarding this clone: Its antigen is currently not known. No much larger clone is present one base from it, and per-base qualities are unavailable.

TCRbeta CDR3 regions were amplified from genomic DNA using the immunoSEQ Assay, a bias-controlled multiplex PCR. The paper's data handling went like this. The number of nucleated cells in each sample was estimated from the amplification of reference gene primers within the assay. To quantify the absolute abundance of each unique TCRbeta CDR3 rearrangement, sequence reads were collapsed and filtered. For each sample, productive Simpson clonality was calculated as the square root of Simpson's diversity index across productive rearrangements. The table comes from immuneACCESS by way of TCRdb, which keeps in-frame sequences with V and J called. Part of the clones is missing from these tables; in studies checked, under half for an unresolved V gene and the rest for unknown reasons. D and trimming come from the DNA, and the V and J calls and clone size come from that table. Within this sample are about 150,000 clones, with about 80% of them counted one time only. Together, the top ten hold over 10% of the sample.

The CDR3 covers 14 residues, taking in both the cysteine and the phenylalanine. Only the CDR3 DNA stays, 42 bases, in frame from base 1. Looking up the germline V gene yields CDR1 ENHRY and CDR2 SYGVKD. V has 6 bases trimmed and J has 1 base trimmed; junction bases matching no gene number 3. The chain is assembled from TRBV10-3 and TRBJ1-3; a stretch of 7 junction bases matches TRBD1. The origin of this receptor is a man between 65 and 80 years old who had recovered from COVID-19. The sample taken for sequencing was peripheral blood. The bases read TGTGCCATCAGCTTACAGGGGTCTGGAAACACCATATATTTT. This gives the protein CAISLQGSGNTIYF.